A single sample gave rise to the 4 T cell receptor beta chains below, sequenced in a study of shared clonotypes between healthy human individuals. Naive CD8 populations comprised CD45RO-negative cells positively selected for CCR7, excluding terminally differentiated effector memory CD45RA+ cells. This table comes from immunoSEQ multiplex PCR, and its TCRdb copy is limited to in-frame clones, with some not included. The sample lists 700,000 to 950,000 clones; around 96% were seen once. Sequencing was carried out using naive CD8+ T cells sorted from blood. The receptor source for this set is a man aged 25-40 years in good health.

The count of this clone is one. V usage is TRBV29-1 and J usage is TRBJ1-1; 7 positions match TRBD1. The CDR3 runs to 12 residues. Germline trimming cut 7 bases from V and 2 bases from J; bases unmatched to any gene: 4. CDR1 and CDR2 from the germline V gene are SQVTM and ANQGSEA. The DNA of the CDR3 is TGCAGCGCTCAGGGGGTAAACACTGAAGCTTTCTTT. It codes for CSAQGVNTEAFF.

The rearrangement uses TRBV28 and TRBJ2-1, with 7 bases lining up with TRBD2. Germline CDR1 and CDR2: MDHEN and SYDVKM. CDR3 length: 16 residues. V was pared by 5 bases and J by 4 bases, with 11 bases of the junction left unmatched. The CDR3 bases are TGTGCCAGCAGTCCCGCGTGGAGCGGGGTATACAATGAGCAGTTCTTC. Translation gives CASSPAWSGVYNEQFF. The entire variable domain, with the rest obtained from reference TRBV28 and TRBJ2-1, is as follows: DVKVTQSSRYLVKRTGEKVFLECVQDMDHENMFWYRQDPGLGLRLIYFSYDVKMKEKGDIPEGYSVSREKKERFSLILESASTNQTSMYLCASSPAWSGVYNEQFFGPGTRLTVL.

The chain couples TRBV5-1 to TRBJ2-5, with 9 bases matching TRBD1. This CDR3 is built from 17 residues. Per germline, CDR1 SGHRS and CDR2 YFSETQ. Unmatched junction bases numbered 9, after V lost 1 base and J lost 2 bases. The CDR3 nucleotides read TGCGCCAGCAGCTTGTACTCCGGGACAGGGATACAAGAGACCCAGTACTTC. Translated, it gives CASSLYSGTGIQETQYF.

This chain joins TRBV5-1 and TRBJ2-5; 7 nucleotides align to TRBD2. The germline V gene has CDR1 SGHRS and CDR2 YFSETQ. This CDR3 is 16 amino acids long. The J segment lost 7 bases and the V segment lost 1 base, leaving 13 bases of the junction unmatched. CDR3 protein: CASSLRSGAVGWTQYF. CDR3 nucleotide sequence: TGCGCCAGCAGCTTGAGGAGCGGGGCGGTTGGTTGGACCCAGTACTTC.